These 15 T cell receptor beta chains came from one sample sequenced in a study of cytomegalovirus exposure and HLA in healthy donors. PCR amplification relied on 60 Vbeta primers (plus 13 Jbeta primers). Generated by immunoSEQ multiplex PCR, the TCRdb table keeps only in-frame clones and is missing some. Among about 59,000 clones, over 70% were seen once, and the ten largest hold around 3.9%. Sequenced material: PBMCs. The receptors come from a woman between 40 and 55 years old in good health and CMV-seronegative.

This clone was seen once. J is TRBJ2-7 and V is TRBV6-5; TRBD2 matches 10 bases. Germline CDR1 is MNHEY and CDR2 is SVGAGI. The junction had 9 bases not matched to a gene; V was cut back by 6 bases and J by 7 bases. The CDR3 totals 14 residues. The CDR3 DNA reads as TGTGCCAGCAGCCCGCCGGGACTAGCGTGGGAGCAGTACTTC. It is translated as CASSPPGLAWEQYF.

The chain uses TRBV7-9 and TRBJ2-1, with 10 positions matching TRBD2. Germline trimming cut 0 bases from V and 7 bases from J; bases unmatched to any gene: 3. CDR3 size: 15 residues. Per germline, CDR1 SEHNR and CDR2 FQNEAQ (reference sequence). The CDR3 bases are TGTGCCAGCAGCTTAGCTAGCGGGAGGAGGAATGAGCAGTTCTTC. Amino acids: CASSLASGRRNEQFF.

The chain uses TRBV6-6 and TRBJ1-5; TRBD1 matches 7 bases. This CDR3 has 15 residues. Germline V gene sequence: CDR1 MNHNY, CDR2 SVGAGI (reference sequence). V was pared by 6 bases and J by 6 bases, with 11 bases of the junction left unmatched. The DNA for the CDR3 is TGTGCCAGCAGGCTGATGACCCGGGACAGTCAGCCCCAGCATTTT. Its protein is CASRLMTRDSQPQHF.

The V gene is TRBV9, the J gene TRBJ2-1, with TRBD2 matching over 14 bases. The V gene end was trimmed by 3 bases and the J gene end by 8 bases; junction bases not matched to a gene: 19. The CDR3 runs to 20 residues. Germline values: CDR1 SGDLS, CDR2 YYNGEE. CDR3 nucleotides: TGTGCCAGCAGCGCGCAGAAGGGGACTAGCGGGAGATCTAGTATAGATGAGCAGTTCTTC. Translation gives CASSAQKGTSGRSSIDEQFF.

This CDR3 is CASSPYHSREILTTYNEQFF. CDR3 nucleotide sequence: TGTGCCAGCTCACCCTATCACAGCAGGGAAATACTTACTACGTACAATGAGCAGTTCTTC. The chain is built from TRBV18 and TRBJ2-1, with D possibly matching TRBD1 (5 bases). The CDR3 extends over 20 amino acids. V lost 3 bases to trimming and J lost 4 bases, with 28 bases between them. Germline-derived CDR1 and CDR2 are KGHSH and LQKENI.

The gene calls are TRBV28 and TRBJ1-1; maybe TRBD1 (6 bases). CDR3 length equals 17 residues. Trimming removed 1 base at V and 1 base at J, with 16 bases between. Germline V gene sequence: CDR1 MDHEN, CDR2 SYDVKM. DNA of the CDR3: TGTGCCAGCAGTTTATTCACAGGGCCCCCTTCGAACACTGAAGCTTTCTTT. This encodes CASSLFTGPPSNTEAFF.

This clone came up once. J is TRBJ2-2 and V is TRBV5-1; D not resolved. V was cut by 0 bases and J by 6 bases, with 12 bases left in between. From germline, CDR1 is SGHRS and CDR2 YFSETQ. The CDR3 loop spans 15 amino acids. The CDR3 nucleotides read TGCGCCAGCAGCTTGGGGCGTCTAGATTCCGGGGAGCTGTTTTTT. It is translated as CASSLGRLDSGELFF.

Worth noting for this clone: At the DNA level, this CDR3 is encoded by other sequences in the same sample as well. The gene calls are TRBV19 and TRBJ1-5; 7 bases agree with TRBD1. V dropped 1 base and J dropped 4; count of bases not matched to a gene: 4. This CDR3 contains 15 residues. Per germline, CDR1 LNHDA and CDR2 SQIVND (reference sequence). CDR3 residues: CASSIGQGGNQPQHF. The DNA for the CDR3 is TGTGCCAGTAGTATAGGACAGGGTGGGAATCAGCCCCAGCATTTT.

On this clone: The junction departs from the called germline gene at one end, perhaps through a read error. The chain employs TRBV5-1 and TRBJ2-5; TRBD2 matches 9 bases. CDR1 is SGHRS and CDR2 is YFSETQ in the germline V gene. The CDR3 loop spans 15 amino acids. CDR3 coding DNA: TGCGCCAGCAGCTTGGAAGGGGCTAGCGGGATAAATTGGAACTTC. Protein product: CASSLEGASGINWNF.

The CDR3 reads CASSPPRGRAADTQYF. CDR3 bases: TGTGCCAGTAGTCCCCCGAGGGGGAGGGCCGCAGATACGCAGTATTTT. V gene TRBV19 combines with J gene TRBJ2-3; D perhaps matches TRBD2 (7 bases). The germline V gene has CDR1 LNHDA and CDR2 SQIVND (reference sequence). Deletions cut 5 bases from V and 4 bases from J, with 19 bases between. The CDR3 consists of 16 residues.

This chain links TRBV28 with TRBJ2-3, with a tentative D call TRBD1 (6 bases). This CDR3 comprises 16 residues. The V gene's germline CDR1 is MDHEN and CDR2 SYDVKM. V was pared by 6 bases and J by 1 base, with 17 bases between. CDR3 coding DNA: TGTGCCAGCAGCCGAGCCGCAGGGGCTCGCACAGATACGCAGTATTTT. Translation gives CASSRAAGARTDTQYF.

The gene calls are TRBV7-6 and TRBJ2-7; a weak D match, TRBD2 (6 bases). CDR3 length: 15 amino acids. Germline V CDR1 and CDR2: SGHVS, FNYEAQ. V gave up 1 base and J gave up 4 bases, with 14 bases separating them. DNA of the CDR3: TGTGCCAGCAGCTTAGGGGGGAGGCAGCCTTACGAGCAGTACTTC. Its protein product is CASSLGGRQPYEQYF.

The chain's CDR3 is CASSLNRMNTEAFF. DNA of the CDR3: TGTGCCAGCAGCTTGAACAGGATGAACACTGAAGCTTTCTTT. The chain joins TRBV5-5 to TRBJ1-1, with D perhaps matching TRBD1 (5 bases). The length of the CDR3 is 14 residues. Trimming cost V 1 base and J 0 bases, with 7 bases left between them. Germline CDR1 SGHKS, CDR2 YYEKEE (reference sequence).

The J gene is TRBJ1-5, the V gene TRBV6-6; D is perhaps TRBD1 (6 bases). Between the trimmed V and J ends, which lost 0 bases and 2 bases, there was a span of 8 bases. The CDR3 has 15 amino acids. Looked up from germline, CDR1 is MNHNY and CDR2 is SVGAGI (reference sequence). DNA of the CDR3: TGTGCCAGCAGTTACTCGTCAGGGGGCAATCAGCCCCAGCATTTT. Its translation is CASSYSSGGNQPQHF.

A few counts support this clone. This chain connects TRBV7-2 to TRBJ2-5; 9 bases line up with TRBD2. CDR1 is SGHTA, CDR2 FQGNSA, per germline. With V trimmed by 3 bases and J by 5 bases, 7 bases remained unmatched. CDR3 length: 15 residues. In DNA, the CDR3 is TGTGCCAGCAGCTTGGTTAGCGGGAGTTGGGAGACCCAGTACTTC. Protein: CASSLVSGSWETQYF.